The rows below give T cell receptor beta chains drawn from one sample of a study of shared clonotypes between healthy human individuals. Clones were read by immunoSEQ multiplex PCR, and TCRdb kept only the in-frame ones, dropping some. This sample has about 870,000 clones, with nearly 95% found just once. The sample taken for sequencing was naive CD8+ T cells sorted from blood. The source of these receptors is a young man in good health. CDR3s include the opening cysteine and the closing phenylalanine or tryptophan. The D gene is left open where the match is weak. Rows may omit the clone size; those that give it use once, few, many or a size class.

TRBJ2-7 | TRBV5-1 | - | - | CASSLYDSWTYEQYF | TGCGCCAGCAGCTTGTACGACAGCTGGACCTACGAGCAGTACTTC
TRBJ2-1 | TRBV6-5 | - | - | CASSYGGTNNEQFF | TGTGCCAGCAGTTACGGGGGGACGAACAATGAGCAGTTCTTC
TRBJ2-7 | TRBV15 | - | - | CATSTTYEQYF | TGTGCCACCAGCACAACCTACGAGCAGTACTTC
TRBJ2-5 | TRBV6-1 | - | - | CASKVGGGETQYF | TGTGCCAGCAAAGTGGGGGGCGGCGAGACCCAGTACTTC
TRBJ2-3 | TRBV5-1 | - | - | CASSLGTTSTDTQYF | TGCGCCAGCAGCCTAGGGACCACTAGCACAGATACGCAGTATTTT
TRBJ1-2 | TRBV4-3 | - | - | CASSQDRGVDYGYTF | TGCGCCAGCAGCCAAGATCGAGGGGTAGATTATGGCTACACCTTC
TRBJ2-1 | TRBV9 | TRBD1 | once | CASSVGGTGVYNEQFF | TGTGCCAGCAGCGTAGGAGGGACAGGGGTTTACAATGAGCAGTTCTTC
TRBJ2-7 | TRBV7-9 | - | - | CASSFPGGTSYEQYF | TGTGCCAGCAGCTTCCCAGGGGGGACCTCCTACGAGCAGTACTTC
TRBJ2-7 | TRBV9 | - | - | CASSVGSQGGYEQYF | TGTGCCAGCAGCGTAGGGTCGCAGGGGGGTTACGAGCAGTACTTC
TRBJ2-5 | TRBV6-5 | - | - | CASSYLEGETQYF | TGTGCCAGCAGTTACCTCGAGGGGGAGACCCAGTACTTC
TRBJ2-7 | TRBV28 | - | - | CASSGRDSEEQYF | TGTGCCAGCTCCGGTCGAGACAGCGAGGAGCAGTACTTC
TRBJ1-3 | TRBV7-2 | - | - | CASSLGGNTIYF | TGTGCCAGCAGCTTAGGTGGAAACACCATATATTTT
TRBJ2-7 | TRBV29-1 | - | - | CSVERDNYEQYF | TGCAGCGTAGAACGGGACAACTACGAGCAGTACTTC
TRBJ2-7 | TRBV28 | TRBD2 | - | CASSPLGTSGYEQYF | TGTGCCAGCAGTCCTCTGGGGACTAGCGGCTACGAGCAGTACTTC
TRBJ2-1 | TRBV4-2 | - | - | CASSQGGGTNEQFF | TGTGCCAGCAGCCAAGGTGGGGGCACGAATGAGCAGTTCTTC
TRBJ1-2 | TRBV14 | - | - | CASSQGSLGYTF | TGTGCCAGCAGCCAGGGGAGTCTCGGCTACACCTTC
TRBJ2-7 | TRBV6-6 | - | - | CASRDSSYEQYF | TGTGCCAGCAGGGACAGTTCCTACGAGCAGTACTTC
TRBJ2-1 | TRBV29-1 | - | once | CSVEDSVSSSYNEQFF | TGCAGCGTTGAAGATTCGGTCAGCTCCTCCTACAATGAGCAGTTCTTC
TRBJ1-3 | TRBV29-1 | - | - | CSVVGQGNTIYF | TGCAGCGTTGTGGGACAAGGAAACACCATATATTTT
TRBJ1-5 | TRBV7-9 | - | once | CASSRDAYNQPQHF | TGTGCCAGCAGCAGGGACGCTTACAATCAGCCCCAGCATTTT
TRBJ2-1 | TRBV27 | - | - | CASSFGLQLSYNEQFF | TGTGCCAGCAGTTTCGGTCTTCAATTATCCTACAATGAGCAGTTCTTC
TRBJ2-3 | TRBV7-9 | TRBD2 | - | CASSPPIAGGPNTQYF | TGTGCCAGCTCACCCCCTATAGCGGGAGGGCCGAATACGCAGTATTTT
TRBJ2-1 | TRBV11-2 | TRBD2 | - | CASSRALAGYNEQFF | TGTGCCAGCAGCCGGGCCCTAGCGGGCTACAATGAGCAGTTCTTC
TRBJ2-1 | TRBV27 | - | - | CASRLGGNEQFF | TGTGCCAGCAGACTAGGCGGGAATGAGCAGTTCTTC
TRBJ2-1 | TRBV27 | - | - | CASSSGNSHNEQFF | TGTGCCAGCAGTTCGGGAAATAGCCACAATGAGCAGTTCTTC
TRBJ1-6 | TRBV4-1 | - | - | CASSQQTQGDSPLHF | TGCGCCAGCAGCCAACAGACACAGGGAGATTCACCCCTCCACTTT
TRBJ2-7 | TRBV27 | - | - | CASSSSSSYEQYF | TGTGCCAGCAGTTCATCATCGTCCTACGAGCAGTACTTC
TRBJ2-7 | TRBV4-2 | - | - | CASSQARGSGYEQYF | TGTGCCAGCAGCCAAGCCCGTGGGAGCGGGTACGAGCAGTACTTC
TRBJ1-1 | TRBV7-6 | TRBD1 | - | CASSYMAGTGGVNTEAFF | TGTGCCAGCAGCTACATGGCCGGGACAGGGGGCGTGAACACTGAAGCTTTCTTT
TRBJ2-3 | TRBV7-3 | TRBD1 | few | CASSATGGGDTQYF | TGTGCCAGCAGCGCCACAGGGGGCGGTGATACGCAGTATTTT
TRBJ2-4 | TRBV4-3 | TRBD1 | few | CASSQDLGPGGLLAKNIQYF | TGCGCCAGCAGCCAAGATTTGGGGCCAGGGGGCCTTCTAGCCAAAAACATTCAGTACTTC
TRBJ1-2 | TRBV7-9 | - | - | CASSLPGGGSGYTF | TGTGCCAGCAGCTTACCTGGAGGGGGTTCTGGCTACACCTTC
TRBJ2-7 | TRBV5-5 | TRBD1 | - | CASSLGSDRSLDEQYF | TGTGCCAGCAGCTTGGGTTCGGACAGGTCCCTTGATGAGCAGTACTTC